This TCR beta chain was identified in a study of blood T cell repertoires in COVID-19. Assignments of participants to cohorts depended upon their own reported clinical history. The table came from immunoSEQ multiplex PCR; TCRdb's copy has only in-frame clones and leaves some out. This table has just over 300,000 clones, 70% to 90% appearing once. Per germline, CDR1 MNHEY and CDR2 SMNVEV (reference sequence). This CDR3 is built from 14 residues. Trimming pared 5 bases from V and 1 base from J, leaving 11 bases between. This rearrangement joins TRBV27 to TRBJ1-2; weak D call: TRBD1 (6 bases). The sample was PBMCs or T cells enriched from blood (not recorded which). This TCR came from a man aged 25-45 years who had recovered from COVID-19. CDR3 sequence (DNA): TGTGCCAGCAGTGCGAACAGGGTTAACTATGGCTACACCTTC. Translation: CASSANRVNYGYTF.